This T cell receptor beta chain was recorded in a study of Graves' ophthalmopathy and Graves' hyperthyroidism (dated by TCRdb to the late 2010s). As for the study more broadly: Peripheral blood was collected before any treatment was given, at the time of initial diagnosis. TCR beta repertoire signatures were used to distinguish Graves' ophthalmopathy from Graves' hyperthyroidism and to predict progression to ophthalmopathy. In total, approximately 130 blood samples were TCR-sequenced: approximately 40 ophthalmopathy, around 75 hyperthyroidism and approximately 17 hyperthyroidism-to-ophthalmopathy patients. A discovery set of 100 patients (43 ophthalmopathy, 57 stable hyperthyroidism) was enrolled to explore V-J signatures distinguishing ophthalmopathy from hyperthyroidism. The independent validation cohort included under 20 hyperthyroidism patients plus 17 patients who later progressed from hyperthyroidism to ophthalmopathy. T-cell repertoires of thyroid tissue and blood were compared in six or seven hyperthyroidism patients. Once sampling was done, hyperthyroidism patients were given methimazole at a starting dose of 30 mg daily, while ophthalmopathy patients were given high-dose intravenous methylprednisolone. Overall study outcomes, separate from this receptor: Most expanded thyroid clonotypes with a frequency above 0.001 also appeared in blood, which suggests that blood repertoires may reflect the immune response in the thyroid. In validation, the model predicted ophthalmopathy progression with about 70% sensitivity and 72.22% specificity; some 13 predicted patients were CT-confirmed with GO in a median of approximately 6.5 months. Sample size was not statistically predetermined, and group allocation was not concealed from the investigators. In cross-validation, the 13-signature model distinguished ophthalmopathy from stable hyperthyroidism with less than 90% sensitivity and 81% to 82% specificity, while in the test set the corresponding values were around 79% and 71%.

Inclusive of the bounding cysteine and phenylalanine, the CDR3 is 14 residues long. Only the CDR3 region is kept as DNA, spanning 42 bases read in frame from base 1. The CDR1 and CDR2 encoded by the germline V gene (reference sequence) are LNHDA and SQIVND. Trimming removed 7 bases from V and 2 bases from J, leaving 11 bases between the germline ends. The ophthalmopathy patients had moderately to severely active disease, with a Clinical Activity Score of 3 or higher, a NOSPECS grade of 4 or higher, and a disease duration of less than 3 months. Patients were excluded if they had other autoimmune diseases, uncontrolled infections, pregnancy or lactation. Clinical symptoms, serum thyroxine, TRAb, thyroid ultrasound and orbital computed tomography formed the basis of the diagnosis. Ficoll-Paque density gradient centrifugation was used to isolate PBMCs from approximately 10 ml of fresh peripheral blood. Total RNA was extracted with Trizol reagent and quality-checked on an Agilent 2100 Bioanalyzer.

This clonotype was observed a few times. Its cognate antigen has yet to be identified. Per-base quality was not reported, and no clone a single base away is much larger than it. For repertoire sequencing, the TCR beta CDR3 regions were amplified from RNA transcripts. The first round was an RT-PCR using HTBI primers with the Qiagen OneStep RT-PCR kit, and this first round was followed by a second-round multiplex PCR, then size selection and purification. Sequencing of the libraries was carried out on an Illumina HiSeq2000 in paired-end mode with 100 bp reads. The paper's data handling went like this. SOAPnuke was used to process the reads, removing any read that contained adapters or uncalled bases, had a mean Phred below 15, or lacked an exact match to the constant primer or identifier. COPE v1.2.5 was used to merge high-quality paired reads. Each unique nucleotide sequence was treated as a clonotype, and MiTCR v1.1 was used to align the clonotypes to the IMGT TRB V, D and J references. Only V-J combinations with frequency above 0.0001 were analysed, covering approximately 99% of repertoires. For each V-J combination, a TCR clonal expansion and chaos score was defined as F50 clonal expansion divided by the chaos observed in the TCRdist matrix. Welch's t-statistics and random forest were used to reduce features to some 13 V-J combinations, which were fed into a naive Bayes classifier. The similarity between thyroid and blood repertoires was quantified using the Morisita-Horn index. TCRdb trimmed the raw reads at Q25, called clones with MiXCR and kept productive beta chains. Entries that share a CDR3 protein sequence are merged under the most common genes and DNA. The V and J calls follow TCRdb's processing rather than the paper's. The sample table shows more than 550,000 distinct CDR3 sequences, and just over 40% are seen once. 2.5% to 3.5% of the sample lies in the top ten.

The rearranged chain carries TRBV19 and TRBJ2-2; tentative D gene TRBD2, with 5 bases matching. The sequence was obtained from an adult man with Graves' ophthalmopathy. Material for sequencing was peripheral blood. Here is the DNA: TGTGCCAGTAAACTCTCGGGAAACACCGGGGAGCTGTTTTTT. Protein translation: CASKLSGNTGELFF. With the rest looked up from the reference TRBV19 and TRBJ2-2 genes rather than sequenced, the full variable domain is DGGITQSPKYLFRKEGQNVTLSCEQNLNHDAMYWYRQDPGQGLRLIYYSQIVNDFQKGDIAEGYSVSREKKESFPLTVTSAQKNPTAFYLCASKLSGNTGELFFGEGSRLTVL.